These 3 T cell receptor beta chains were all obtained from the same sample, sequenced in a study of OX40 agonist ivuxolimab in advanced cancers. TCRdb's table, derived via immunoSEQ multiplex PCR, lists solely in-frame clones and lacks some. Of 85,000 to 100,000 clones listed, roughly 86% are singletons. The sequenced sample was CD4+ or CD8+ T cells sorted from blood, obtained in a trial of the OX40 agonist ivuxolimab. Receptor source: an adult with an advanced solid tumor such as melanoma, head and neck, liver or kidney cancer.

This rearrangement joins TRBV6-1 to TRBJ2-7, with 13 bases lining up with TRBD2. J was trimmed by 7 bases and V by 6 bases; bases with no gene match: 3. Germline V gene lookup returns CDR1 MNHNS and CDR2 SASEGT. This CDR3 spans 13 amino acids. This CDR3 reads CASRGLAGEEQYV. The CDR3 DNA reads as TGTGCCAGCAGAGGACTAGCGGGAGAGGAGCAGTACGTC.

The chain couples TRBV10-1 to TRBJ2-1; TRBD1 agrees at 7 bases. With 3 bases clipped from V and 4 bases from J, the junction kept 3 bases outside the gene matches. CDR3 length: 14 residues. Germline CDR1 WNHNN, CDR2 SYGVQD (reference sequence). The CDR3, as DNA: TGCGCCAGCAGTGAAACAGGGGTATACAATGAGCAGTTCTTC. This codes for CASSETGVYNEQFF.

This clone was seen a few times. At the DNA level, this CDR3 is encoded by other sequences in the same sample as well. The chain is built from TRBV7-8 and TRBJ2-2; D remains ambiguous. Germline V lookup: CDR1 SGHVS, CDR2 FQNEAQ. The CDR3 is 15 residues long. V lost 0 bases and J 1 base, leaving 6 bases between the germline ends. The CDR3 sequence: CASSLAPENTGELFF. CDR3 bases: TGTGCCAGCAGCTTAGCTCCGGAGAACACCGGGGAGCTGTTTTTT.